Presented here are 10 T cell receptor beta chains from one specimen sequenced in a study of memory CD4+ T cells and cytomegalovirus serostatus (dated by TCRdb to between 2018 and 2021). Single viable CD3+CD4+CD8-CD45RO+ cells were sorted as memory CD4+ T cells on a FACSAria II. Receptor amplification or capture employed the immunoSEQ multiplex PCR assay. TCRdb obtained this table from immuneACCESS and retained in-frame rearrangements with V and J assigned. These tables miss some clones; where compared with another copy, unresolved V genes account for less than half of the shortfall, and the remainder is unexplained. Recorded for this sample are approximately 50,000 clones; roughly 78% of them occurred a single time. The ten largest clones represent 0.65% to 0.7% of the sample. The sample comprised memory CD4+ T cells from blood. The receptors originated from an adult in good health and CMV-seronegative.

The chain links TRBV30 to TRBJ1-1; the match to TRBD1 covers 11 bases. V gave up 1 base and J gave up 4 bases; unmatched junction bases: 8. CDR1 is GTSNPN and CDR2 is SVGIG in the germline V gene (reference sequence). The CDR3 is 16 residues long. In nucleotides, the CDR3 is TGTGCCTGGAGTGCAACTACCGGGACAGGGGGCACTGAAGCTTTCTTT. It is translated as CAWSATTGTGGTEAFF.

The gene calls are TRBV5-1 and TRBJ1-1; D uncertain. Looked up from germline, CDR1 is SGHRS and CDR2 is YFSETQ. Trimming took 0 bases from V and 0 from J, leaving 0 bases between them. This CDR3 has 12 residues. The CDR3 sequence is CASSLVNTEAFF. CDR3 nucleotide sequence: TGCGCCAGCAGCTTGGTGAACACTGAAGCTTTCTTT.

This chain connects TRBV2 to TRBJ1-1, with a weak D call TRBD1 (6 bases). The ends were cut back, 6 bases at V and 7 bases at J, with 15 bases in the middle. Per the germline V gene, CDR1 is SNHLY and CDR2 is FYNNEI. The CDR3 runs to 13 residues. The CDR3 coding sequence is TGTGCCAGCAGCCCCGAGAGGGGGATTGAAGCTTTCTTT. This gives the protein CASSPERGIEAFF.

The genes are TRBV29-1 and TRBJ1-1, with D unclear. The V gene lost 2 bases and the J gene lost 5 bases, with 3 bases spanning the gap. From germline, CDR1 is SQVTM and CDR2 ANQGSEA. The CDR3 runs 10 residues. DNA of the CDR3: TGCAGCGTTGAAAATACTGAAGCTTTCTTT. This encodes CSVENTEAFF.

The J gene is TRBJ2-1, the V gene TRBV5-6; D is perhaps TRBD2 (6 bases). CDR3 length: 17 amino acids. Germline CDR1 and CDR2: SGHDT and YYEEEE. Deletions cut 0 bases from V and 2 bases from J, with 15 bases between. The CDR3 nucleotides read TGTGCCAGCAGCTTGGCAATCCTAGCGAGAACCTACAATGAGCAGTTCTTC. This encodes CASSLAILARTYNEQFF.

This clone has only a few counts. The CDR3 DNA is TGCGCCAGCAGCTTCGTCGGGGAGCTGTTTTTT. Its translation: CASSFVGELFF. V is TRBV5-1 and J is TRBJ2-2; no firm D call. CDR3 length: 11 residues. Germline V gene lookup returns CDR1 SGHRS and CDR2 YFSETQ. Trimming removed 2 bases at V and 7 bases at J, with 3 bases between.

The chain is built from TRBV15 and TRBJ2-1; tentative D call: TRBD1 (6 bases). Trimming removed 0 bases at V and 4 bases at J, with 13 bases between. There are 16 residues in the CDR3. Germline assignment: CDR1 LNHNV and CDR2 YYDKDF (reference sequence). The CDR3 protein is CATSRDRQEPYNEQFF. CDR3 bases: TGTGCCACCAGCAGAGATAGACAGGAACCTTACAATGAGCAGTTCTTC.

V is TRBV2 and J is TRBJ1-5; 10 bases align to TRBD1. Germline trimming cut 6 bases from V and 4 bases from J; bases unmatched to any gene: 6. Germline CDR1 and CDR2: SNHLY and FYNNEI. There are 15 residues in the CDR3. This CDR3 reads CASRDRTGGNQPQHF. The CDR3 DNA is TGTGCCAGCAGGGACCGGACAGGGGGAAATCAGCCCCAGCATTTT.

The chain combines TRBV6-5 with TRBJ2-5, with D possibly being TRBD1 (6 bases). The CDR3 runs 12 residues. Trimming left V 2 bases short and J 5 bases short, with 6 bases between. CDR1 MNHEY and CDR2 SVGAGI come from the germline V gene. In DNA, the CDR3 is TGTGCCAGCAGTTACAGGGGGGAGACCCAGTACTTC. Translation: CASSYRGETQYF.

This clone was seen only once. The genes are TRBV11-3 and TRBJ1-1; TRBD1 is a possible D gene (6 bases). CDR1 is SGHNT, CDR2 YENEEA, per germline. V was cut by 5 bases and J by 1 base, with 14 bases left in between. The CDR3 runs to 15 residues. CDR3 DNA: TGTGCCAGCAGCACAAGACAGGACGGGAACACTGAAGCTTTCTTT. Protein sequence: CASSTRQDGNTEAFF.